Each of the 26 T cell receptor beta chains below was sequenced from the same sample in a study of PD-1 blockade in classical Hodgkin lymphoma (dated by TCRdb to between 2020 and 2021). The library was generated by the immunoSEQ multiplex PCR assay. Sourced from immuneACCESS, this table was stored by TCRdb with only in-frame sequences that have V and J called. A share of the clones is absent; for the studies checked, an unresolved V gene accounts for under half, and the remainder has no known explanation. The sample profile shows tens of thousands of clones; 86% of them were found once. The top ten constitute approximately 6.5% of the sample. The time point label of this sample denotes: cycle 4 day 1 (C4D1), after 6 weeks of nivolumab. Relapse after autologous stem cell transplantation had occurred in all trial patients, and cohorts A, B and C were distinguished by prior brentuximab vedotin exposure.

The material was peripheral blood mononuclear cells (PBMCs), obtained before the fourth cycle of nivolumab. The receptors were sampled from a human donor with classical Hodgkin lymphoma.

The gene calls are TRBV19 and TRBJ2-6; D remains unclear. CDR1 and CDR2 from the germline V gene are LNHDA and SQIVND (reference sequence). The CDR3 has 16 amino acids. V lost 3 bases and J 0 bases, leaving 9 bases between the germline ends. In DNA, the CDR3 is TGTGCCAGTAGTATTTCCGGAATCTCTGGGGCCAACGTCCTGACTTTC. It specifies CASSISGISGANVLTF.

The chain combines TRBV5-4 with TRBJ1-1; D possibly corresponds to TRBD1 (5 bases). The CDR3 has 17 amino acids. V was shortened by 2 bases and J by 10 bases, with 27 bases between the two germline ends. Germline V lookup: CDR1 SGHNT, CDR2 YYREEE (reference sequence). CDR3 coding DNA: TGTGCCAGCAGCTTTCTTCCCGGGGCGGCAGGGTTCAATGTAGCTTTCTTT. Translated: CASSFLPGAAGFNVAFF.

For this clone: Other DNA sequences within the sample encode an identical CDR3. This chain joins TRBV6-4 and TRBJ2-3; D possibly uses TRBD1 or TRBD2 (6 bases each). Germline V gives CDR1 MRHNA, CDR2 SNTAGT. V was trimmed by 0 bases and J by 2 bases, leaving 9 bases between them. CDR3 length: 15 residues. The CDR3 sequence: CASSDSGGSTDTQYF. The CDR3 bases are TGTGCCAGCAGTGACTCAGGGGGGTCCACAGATACGCAGTATTTT.

The rearrangement joins TRBV7-3 to TRBJ2-3; no clear D gene. Trimming took 5 bases from V and 2 from J, leaving 26 bases between them. Germline values: CDR1 SGHTA, CDR2 FQGTGA. The CDR3 totals 19 residues. The CDR3 sequence: CASSLRTGLLNLDTDTQYF. CDR3 bases: TGTGCCAGCAGCCTTCGGACCGGCCTACTAAATCTGGACACAGATACGCAGTATTTT.

V and J are TRBV27 and TRBJ2-7, with 9 bases fitting TRBD2. Trimming cost V 5 bases and J 7 bases; bases outside gene matches: 9. There are 14 residues in the CDR3. Germline values: CDR1 MNHEY, CDR2 SMNVEV (reference sequence). DNA of the CDR3: TGTGCCAGCAGTGAAGTAGCGGGAGCATGGGAGCAGTACTTC. It specifies CASSEVAGAWEQYF.

The CDR3 DNA is TGTGCCAGCAGTGACGCGGGGGGCGAAACCCTTTCTGTGCGTGAGCAGTACTTC. This translates into CASSDAGGETLSVREQYF. The rearrangement links TRBV28 to TRBJ2-7; 8 nucleotides align to TRBD2. This CDR3 has 18 amino acids. Germline V gene lookup returns CDR1 MDHEN and CDR2 SYDVKM. V gave up 5 bases and J gave up 7 bases; unmatched junction bases: 22.

As for this clone: Sequence at one end of the junction differs from germline and may be a read error. The chain uses TRBV7-7 and TRBJ2-2; 8 positions match TRBD2. This CDR3 region has 16 residues. Germline CDR1 SSHAT, CDR2 FNYEAQ (reference sequence). CDR3 sequence: CASSHGGGPFTGELFF. The CDR3 DNA sequence: TGTGCTAGCAGCCACGGCGGGGGGCCCTTCACCGGGGAGCTGTTTTTT.

The chain is built from TRBV2 and TRBJ2-7, with TRBD2 matching over 12 bases. V shed 4 bases, J shed 4 bases, and the junction held 2 bases outside the gene matches. Germline loops: CDR1 SNHLY, CDR2 FYNNEI. The CDR3 has 14 amino acids. This CDR3 reads CASSGLAGVYEQYF. CDR3 nucleotide sequence: TGTGCCAGCAGTGGACTAGCGGGAGTTTACGAGCAGTACTTC.

The table lists this clone with a few counts. The chain uses TRBV5-6 and TRBJ2-7; 8 nucleotides match TRBD1. Germline V gene lookup returns CDR1 SGHDT and CDR2 YYEEEE. J was trimmed by 11 bases and V by 3 bases; bases with no gene match: 16. This CDR3 contains 15 residues. The CDR3 bases are TGTGCCAGCAGCTGGACCGGGACAGGTGTAAGGTCAGAGTACTTC. Protein sequence: CASSWTGTGVRSEYF.

The CDR3: CASSNNPGQFRETQYF. Here the CDR3 DNA reads TGTGCCAGCAGCAATAACCCGGGCCAATTCAGAGAGACCCAGTACTTC. The V and J genes are TRBV5-5 and TRBJ2-5; D call uncertain. The CDR3 is 16 amino acids. Germline V gene data show CDR1 as SGHKS and CDR2 as YYEKEE (reference sequence). Trimming shortened V by 4 bases and J by 4 bases, and 20 bases separated the two germline ends. Full variable domain (missing parts from reference TRBV5-5 and TRBJ2-5): DAGVTQSPTHLIKTRGQQVTLRCSPISGHKSVSWYQQVLGQGPQFIFQYYEKEERGRGNFPDRFSARQFPNYSSELNVNALLLGDSALYLCASSNNPGQFRETQYFGPGTRLLVL.

V is TRBV9 and J is TRBJ2-5; no definite D call. The germline gives CDR1 SGDLS, CDR2 YYNGEE. The CDR3 is 14 amino acids. V was shortened by 0 bases and J by 0 bases, with 6 bases between the two germline ends. CDR3 region: CASSVGVNQETQYF. The DNA for the CDR3 is TGTGCCAGCAGCGTAGGTGTCAACCAAGAGACCCAGTACTTC.

This chain uses TRBV7-3 with TRBJ2-2; 10 bases agree with TRBD1. V was pared by 5 bases and J by 6 bases, with 9 bases of the junction left unmatched. CDR1 is SGHTA and CDR2 is FQGTGA in the germline V gene. The CDR3 contains 16 residues. The CDR3 is CASSPRTGGDPGELFF. The DNA for the CDR3 is TGTGCCAGCAGCCCCCGGACAGGGGGGGACCCCGGGGAGCTGTTTTTT.

The V gene is TRBV4-2, the J gene TRBJ2-7; 7 nucleotides line up with TRBD2. The CDR3 is made up of 15 amino acids. The V segment lost 1 base and the J segment 0 bases; nucleotides outside the gene matches: 3. Germline values: CDR1 LGHNA, CDR2 YNFKEQ. The CDR3 bases are TGTGCCAGCAGCCAAGGCGGGGGAAGCTCCTACGAGCAGTACTTC. This translates into CASSQGGGSSYEQYF.

The V call is TRBV5-1, the J call TRBJ1-2; 7 positions agree with TRBD1. The CDR3 length is 14 residues. In germline, CDR1 is SGHRS, CDR2 YFSETQ. After removal of 0 bases from V and 3 bases from J, the junction contained 2 bases not matched to a gene. As DNA, the CDR3 is TGCGCCAGCAGCTTGGACAGGGGAGACTATGGCTACACCTTC. It translates to CASSLDRGDYGYTF.

The chain combines TRBV5-1 with TRBJ2-5, with 9 bases identical to TRBD2. Germline V gene data show CDR1 as SGHRS and CDR2 as YFSETQ. The CDR3 loop spans 15 amino acids. Trimming removed 0 bases from V and 5 bases from J; junction bases left unmatched: 5. CDR3 nucleotides: TGCGCCAGCAGCTTGGTAGCGGGAGCTGGGGAGACCCAGTACTTC. This gives the protein CASSLVAGAGETQYF.

The chain recombines TRBV20-1 with TRBJ1-2; D gene ambiguous. This CDR3 has 11 residues. The V gene lost 5 bases and the J gene lost 7 bases, with 11 bases spanning the gap. Germline V gene sequence: CDR1 DFQATT, CDR2 SNEGSKA (reference sequence). For the CDR3, the DNA is TGCAGTGCTTACAGTATGTCTGGCTACACCTTC. Translated: CSAYSMSGYTF.

This clone appeared a single time. The genes are TRBV7-2 and TRBJ2-3; D is perhaps TRBD1 or TRBD2 (5 bases each). Germline V gene sequence: CDR1 SGHTA, CDR2 FQGNSA. Trimming pared 1 base from V and 3 bases from J, leaving 14 bases between. The CDR3 has 16 residues. The CDR3 sequence: CASSLGGRGDTDTQYF. The CDR3 DNA reads as TGTGCCAGCAGCTTAGGGGGCCGGGGTGATACAGATACGCAGTATTTT. Combining the CDR3 with reference TRBV7-2 and TRBJ2-3 gives the whole variable domain GAGVSQSPSNKVTEKGKDVELRCDPISGHTALYWYRQSLGQGLEFLIYFQGNSAPDKSGLPSDRFSAERTGGSVSTLTIQRTQQEDSAVYLCASSLGGRGDTDTQYFGPGTRLTVL.

The chain carries TRBV6-6 and TRBJ1-2; D is undetermined. The CDR3 totals 13 residues. Trimming took off 2 bases at V and 4 bases at J, with 8 bases between the two ends. CDR1 is MNHNY and CDR2 is SVGAGI in the germline V gene (reference sequence). The CDR3 protein is CASSYRLPYGYTF. For the CDR3, the DNA is TGTGCCAGCAGTTACCGGCTACCCTATGGCTACACCTTC.

This clone was seen a single time. The chain recombines TRBV7-2 with TRBJ1-5; D gene unclear. In germline, CDR1 is SGHTA, CDR2 FQGNSA. The V gene lost 3 bases and the J gene lost 2 bases, with 5 bases spanning the gap. CDR3 length equals 13 residues. CDR3 bases: TGTGCCAGCAGCTTCCCTGGCAATCAGCCCCAGCATTTT. It codes for CASSFPGNQPQHF.

The V call is TRBV19, the J call TRBJ2-2, with no clear D. The CDR3 extends over 13 amino acids. Germline lookup yields CDR1 LNHDA and CDR2 SQIVND (reference sequence). The V and J ends lost 2 bases and 8 bases respectively, with 9 bases between them. The CDR3: CASSISGEGELFF. The CDR3 region has the DNA TGTGCCAGTAGTATATCGGGCGAAGGGGAGCTGTTTTTT.

V gene TRBV9 combines with J gene TRBJ2-7; D remains ambiguous. V shed 1 base and J shed 1 base, with 9 bases lying between them. The CDR3 sequence is 14 residues long. CDR1 and CDR2 from the germline V gene are SGDLS and YYNGEE. The CDR3 sequence: CASSVSSWSYEQYF. The DNA of the CDR3 is TGTGCCAGCAGCGTATCCAGCTGGTCCTACGAGCAGTACTTC.

V gene TRBV7-3 combines with J gene TRBJ2-7, with a tentative D call TRBD2 (6 bases). Germline V gives CDR1 SGHTA, CDR2 FQGTGA. This CDR3 has 13 residues. Between the trimmed V and J ends, which lost 0 bases and 6 bases, there was a span of 9 bases. The CDR3 is CASSLTTSSEQYF. In DNA, the CDR3 is TGTGCCAGCAGCTTAACGACTAGTAGCGAGCAGTACTTC.

The CDR3 is CASSPLKVIYEQYF. The CDR3 DNA reads TGTGCCAGCAGTCCCCTAAAAGTGATCTACGAGCAGTACTTC. The chain combines TRBV6-1 with TRBJ2-7; D remains ambiguous. Looked up from germline, CDR1 is MNHNS and CDR2 is SASEGT. There are 14 residues in the CDR3. The V end lost 5 bases, the J end lost 3 bases, and 14 bases lay between the germline ends.

The V call is TRBV7-2, the J call TRBJ2-7; D gene uncertain. The V and J ends lost 3 bases and 0 bases respectively, with 12 bases between them. CDR1 SGHTA and CDR2 FQGNSA come from the germline V gene. The CDR3 sequence is 15 residues long. Written as DNA, the CDR3 is TGTGCCAGCAGCTTGAGTGGTACAAGCTCCTACGAGCAGTACTTC. Translating gives CASSLSGTSSYEQYF.

The chain has TRBV27 and TRBJ1-4, with 8 bases aligning to TRBD1. Germline V gene data show CDR1 as MNHEY and CDR2 as SMNVEV (reference sequence). Trimming took 5 bases from V and 3 from J; bases not matched to a gene: 2. The CDR3 covers 14 residues. The DNA for the CDR3 is TGTGCCAGCAGTCCGGGACAGGCTAATGAAAAACTGTTTTTT. As protein: CASSPGQANEKLFF.

The genes are TRBV5-4 and TRBJ2-2; 9 bases agree with TRBD1. The CDR3 length is 15 residues. Germline V gene data show CDR1 as SGHNT and CDR2 as YYREEE (reference sequence). After removal of 5 bases from V and 4 bases from J, the junction contained 6 bases not matched to a gene. CDR3 loop: CASRNRGLGTGELFF. The CDR3 coding sequence is TGTGCCAGCAGGAACAGGGGGCTCGGCACCGGGGAGCTGTTTTTT.